The 23 T cell receptor beta chains given below trace back to one sample, sequenced in a study of CD8+ T cells in alopecia areata. RNA extraction and reverse transcription yielded cDNA as sequencing template. The data were produced by immunoSEQ multiplex PCR, yet TCRdb's version contains in-frame clones alone and is incomplete. Found here are about 120,000 clones, 35% to 45% of them singletons; the top ten hold over 3%. The sequenced sample consisted of CD4+ T cells sorted from blood. The receptors derive from a human donor with alopecia areata.

V gene TRBV4-2 combines with J gene TRBJ2-7; D tentatively fits TRBD1 or TRBD2 (5 bases each). The CDR3 covers 16 residues. The germline V gene encodes CDR1 LGHNA and CDR2 YNFKEQ. Trimming shortened V by 0 bases and J by 0 bases, and 12 bases separated the two germline ends. The DNA of the CDR3 is TGTGCCAGCAGCCAAGACCTGGTCGGGGCCTCCTACGAGCAGTACTTC. The encoded protein is CASSQDLVGASYEQYF.

In DNA form, the CDR3 reads TGCAGCGTTGATAAGGGGGGGACGGAGGACGGAGAGCAGTTCTTC. Encoded protein: CSVDKGGTEDGEQFF. V is TRBV29-1 and J is TRBJ2-1, with D possibly being TRBD2 (7 bases). CDR1 and CDR2 from the germline V gene are SQVTM and ANQGSEA. This CDR3 spans 15 amino acids. Trimming shortened V by 3 bases and J by 10 bases, and 22 bases separated the two germline ends.

There are a few counts of this clone. Here the CDR3 DNA reads TGTGCCTGGACTGATGAGGGCCCCTACAATGAGCAGTTCTTC. It codes for CAWTDEGPYNEQFF. The chain is built from TRBV30 and TRBJ2-1, with a weak D call TRBD2 (5 bases). With 4 bases removed from V and 2 bases from J, the gap between germline ends came to 12 bases. Looked up from germline, CDR1 is GTSNPN and CDR2 is SVGIG (reference sequence). CDR3 size: 14 residues.

Only a few counts were recorded for this clone. This sequence joins TRBV28 and TRBJ2-5, with TRBD1 as a possible D gene (6 bases). Trimming stripped 4 bases from V and 2 bases from J, with 8 bases between. The CDR3 sequence is 13 residues long. CDR1 is MDHEN and CDR2 is SYDVKM in the germline V gene. CDR3 sequence reads: CASSSGQQETQYF. As DNA, the CDR3 is TGTGCCAGCAGTTCAGGACAGCAAGAGACCCAGTACTTC.

This clone has just one count. The chain uses TRBV7-2 and TRBJ1-2; TRBD1 is a possible D gene (5 bases). This CDR3 spans 14 amino acids. V lost 1 base and J 4 bases, leaving 10 bases between the germline ends. Germline CDR1 SGHTA, CDR2 FQGNSA. Here the CDR3 DNA reads TGTGCCAGCAGCTTAGTAGGGGTTGTCTATGGCTACACCTTC. This codes for CASSLVGVVYGYTF.

This clone was counted a few times. The chain uses TRBV28 and TRBJ2-7; D possibly matches TRBD1 or TRBD2 (7 bases each). This CDR3 spans 15 amino acids. Germline V gives CDR1 MDHEN, CDR2 SYDVKM. V lost 2 bases and J lost 5, with 16 bases in between. DNA of the CDR3: TGTGCCAGCAGTTTAGTTGGCAGGGGGGGCAACGAGCAGTACTTC. Protein product: CASSLVGRGGNEQYF.

The chain couples TRBV9 to TRBJ2-2; maybe TRBD2 (5 bases). The germline gives CDR1 SGDLS, CDR2 YYNGEE. The CDR3 covers 16 residues. Trimming removed 1 base from V and 7 bases from J, with 17 bases in between. The CDR3 protein is CASSVRQILRVGELFF. The CDR3 DNA reads as TGTGCCAGCAGCGTAAGGCAGATCCTGCGGGTCGGGGAGCTGTTTTTT.

The genes are TRBV4-1 and TRBJ2-7, with 10 bases identical to TRBD2. J lost 9 bases, V lost 4 bases, and 6 bases had no gene match. The CDR3 is 13 amino acids. Germline V CDR1 and CDR2: MGHRA, YSYEKL. The DNA for the CDR3 is TGCGCCAGCAGCCTCGGGACTAGCGACAGGCAGTACTTC. Amino acid sequence: CASSLGTSDRQYF.

This sequence joins TRBV7-9 and TRBJ1-5; a weak D match, TRBD1 (6 bases). V lost 5 bases to trimming and J lost 0 bases, with 11 bases between them. Germline CDR1 SEHNR, CDR2 FQNEAQ (reference sequence). The CDR3 has 15 amino acids. The CDR3 coding sequence is TGTGCCAGCAGCCAACAGGGATATAGCAATCAGCCCCAGCATTTT. Protein: CASSQQGYSNQPQHF. The variable domain in full, with the rest retrieved from reference TRBV7-9 and TRBJ1-5, is DTGVSQNPRHKITKRGQNVTFRCDPISEHNRLYWYRQTLGQGPEFLTYFQNEAQLEKSRLLSDRFSAERPKGSFSTLEIQRTEQGDSAMYLCASSQQGYSNQPQHFGDGTRLSIL.

The rearrangement joins TRBV29-1 to TRBJ1-5, with TRBD1 as a possible D gene (5 bases). This CDR3 spans 15 amino acids. The germline V gene has CDR1 SQVTM and CDR2 ANQGSEA. Between the trimmed V and J ends, which lost 6 bases and 1 base, there was a span of 16 bases. The CDR3 coding sequence is TGCAGCGTCGGGGAGAGGGGCGCGAGCAATCAGCCCCAGCATTTT. It specifies CSVGERGASNQPQHF.

The chain recombines TRBV7-3 with TRBJ2-1, with D possibly matching TRBD2 (6 bases). The CDR3 contains 14 residues. Germline V CDR1 and CDR2: SGHTA, FQGTGA. V was shortened by 4 bases and J by 7 bases, with 14 bases between the two germline ends. CDR3: CASSSIAGGNEQFF. The CDR3 DNA follows: TGTGCCAGCAGCTCGATTGCCGGAGGGAATGAGCAGTTCTTC.

The genes are TRBV5-6 and TRBJ1-5; D remains ambiguous. Germline-derived CDR1 and CDR2 are SGHDT and YYEEEE. The length of the CDR3 is 14 residues. V was shortened by 2 bases and J by 0 bases, with 6 bases between the two germline ends. Here the CDR3 reads CASSFGISNQPQHF. The CDR3 DNA sequence: TGTGCCAGCAGCTTCGGTATTAGCAATCAGCCCCAGCATTTT. Full variable domain (outside the CDR3, taken from reference TRBV5-6 and TRBJ1-5): DAGVTQSPTHLIKTRGQQVTLRCSPKSGHDTVSWYQQALGQGPQFIFQYYEEEERQRGNFPDRFSGHQFPNYSSELNVNALLLGDSALYLCASSFGISNQPQHFGDGTRLSIL.

This clone occurred a few times. The rearrangement links TRBV7-2 to TRBJ2-2; the D is unclear. V was trimmed by 5 bases and J by 4 bases, leaving 11 bases between them. In germline, CDR1 is SGHTA, CDR2 FQGNSA. The CDR3 loop spans 14 amino acids. The DNA for the CDR3 is TGTGCCAGCAGCCCCCCCTCGATCACCGGGGAGCTGTTTTTT. This encodes CASSPPSITGELFF.

The V call is TRBV29-1, the J call TRBJ2-3, with 7 bases that match TRBD2. Germline assignment: CDR1 SQVTM and CDR2 ANQGSEA. Germline trimming cut 6 bases from V and 6 bases from J; bases unmatched to any gene: 18. CDR3 length: 16 amino acids. This CDR3 is CSVANDGRGSFDTQYF. The CDR3 bases are TGCAGCGTGGCGAATGACGGGCGCGGGAGCTTCGATACGCAGTATTTT.

The sample holds one count of this clone. The rearrangement joins TRBV20-1 to TRBJ2-2; D is perhaps TRBD2 (5 bases). Trimming pared 5 bases from V and 7 bases from J, leaving 8 bases between. Germline V gene sequence: CDR1 DFQATT, CDR2 SNEGSKA (reference sequence). The CDR3 is 11 amino acids. The CDR3 DNA follows: TGCAGTGCTCCTAGCTTCGGGGAGCTGTTTTTT. Translation: CSAPSFGELFF.

This clone was observed a few times. V usage is TRBV25-1 and J usage is TRBJ1-1, with D possibly being TRBD1 (5 bases). Trimming left V 6 bases short and J 3 bases short, with 14 bases between. The germline CDR1 and CDR2 sequences are MGHDK and SYGVNS. The CDR3 covers 14 residues. The CDR3 coding sequence is TGTGCCAGCAGCGCCGGGAGGGGCCACACTGAAGCTTTCTTT. It yields the protein CASSAGRGHTEAFF.

The chain has TRBV18 and TRBJ2-5, with D unresolved. The CDR3 has 14 amino acids. Germline-derived CDR1 and CDR2 are KGHSH and LQKENI. V lost 4 bases and J 4 bases, leaving 13 bases between the germline ends. The chain's CDR3 is CASSQQTEAETQYF. The CDR3 bases are TGTGCCAGCTCACAACAGACCGAGGCAGAGACCCAGTACTTC.

This clone was seen a handful of times. Other DNA sequences in this specimen translate into the identical CDR3. This rearrangement joins TRBV5-1 to TRBJ2-3; D is ambiguous. V was shortened by 2 bases and J by 0 bases, with 1 base between the two germline ends. Germline CDR1 is SGHRS and CDR2 is YFSETQ. The CDR3 contains 12 residues. CDR3 in amino acids: CASSLSTDTQYF. The CDR3 DNA follows: TGCGCCAGCAGCTTAAGCACAGATACGCAGTATTTT.

V is TRBV29-1 and J is TRBJ2-1; no definite D call. Germline CDR1 is SQVTM and CDR2 is ANQGSEA. The V end was cut by 4 bases, the J end by 2 bases, with 6 bases between. The CDR3 runs 12 residues. The CDR3 is CSVGRPYNEQFF. The CDR3 DNA follows: TGCAGCGTTGGCAGGCCCTACAATGAGCAGTTCTTC.

The V gene is TRBV4-3, the J gene TRBJ1-5; D perhaps matches TRBD1 (5 bases). The V end was cut by 0 bases, the J end by 7 bases, with 10 bases between. The V gene's germline CDR1 is LGHNA and CDR2 YSLEER. The length of the CDR3 is 14 residues. Written as DNA, the CDR3 is TGCGCCAGCAGCCAAGAGGAGGGGCGCCAGCCCCAGCATTTT. This encodes CASSQEEGRQPQHF.

The gene calls are TRBV11-2 and TRBJ2-5, with TRBD1 matching 9 bases. CDR3 length: 15 residues. V was pared by 5 bases and J by 1 base, with 5 bases of the junction left unmatched. From germline, CDR1 is SGHAT and CDR2 FQNNGV. The DNA of the CDR3 is TGTGCCAGCAGCGGCCGGGACAGGGTCCAAGAGACCCAGTACTTC. This codes for CASSGRDRVQETQYF.

This sequence joins TRBV29-1 and TRBJ2-5, with D tentatively TRBD1 or TRBD2 (6 bases each). Germline CDR1 reads SQVTM; CDR2 reads ANQGSEA. V dropped 6 bases and J dropped 5 bases, with 19 bases sitting between them. The CDR3 has 14 amino acids. Here the CDR3 DNA reads TGCAGCGTCGTAAAACAGGGAGGTCAGGAGACCCAGTACTTC. Translating gives CSVVKQGGQETQYF. The full variable domain, rest sourced from reference TRBV29-1 and TRBJ2-5, is SAVISQKPSRDICQRGTSLTIQCQVDSQVTMMFWYRQQPGQSLTLIATANQGSEATYESGFVIDKFPISRPNLTFSTLTVSNMSPEDSSIYLCSVVKQGGQETQYFGPGTRLLVL.

The rearrangement uses TRBV27 and TRBJ2-5; D gene unclear. V was clipped by 6 bases and J by 4 bases, with 9 bases between them. The germline V gene has CDR1 MNHEY and CDR2 SMNVEV (reference sequence). This CDR3 contains 12 residues. The CDR3 bases are TGTGCCAGCAGCTCCTCTGGAGAGACCCAGTACTTC. This codes for CASSSSGETQYF.